Listed below are T cell receptor beta chains from one sample, sequenced in a study of PD-L1 blockade in urothelial cancer. Assay used: immunoSEQ multiplex PCR; TCRdb lists only in-frame clones, some missing. Among about 130,000 clones listed, roughly 84% were seen once. Sequences were derived from PBMCs, sampled around atezolizumab (anti-PD-L1) treatment. Source of these receptors: a man aged 45-65 years with urothelial cancer. Each CDR3 is given with its conserved first and last residue. The order of the fields is clone size, V gene, D gene, J gene, CDR3 protein, CDR3 DNA. A D gene is named only where the DNA matches it firmly. Size values are once, few and many counts, or a class for expanded clones, and some rows have none.

>NA|TRBV5-1|NA|TRBJ1-1
CASREFRGANTEAFF
TGCGCCTCTCGGGAGTTTCGGGGGGCGAACACTGAAGCTTTCTTT
>NA|TRBV28|NA|TRBJ2-7
CASSLLGLTTYEQYF
TGTGCCAGCAGTTTATTGGGGCTCACTACCTACGAGCAGTACTTC
>NA|TRBV28|TRBD1|TRBJ2-4
CASRARDRGPQGIQYF
TGTGCCAGCAGAGCACGCGACAGGGGGCCGCAGGGCATTCAGTACTTC
>NA|TRBV5-1|NA|TRBJ2-7
CASSLRQQAYEQYF
TGCGCCAGCAGCTTACGACAGCAAGCCTACGAGCAGTACTTC
>NA|TRBV19|NA|TRBJ2-1
CASSIDGGTAYNEQFF
TGTGCCAGTAGTATAGATGGGGGGACTGCTTACAATGAGCAGTTCTTC
>once|TRBV30|TRBD2|TRBJ2-5
CAWRGPRLAGEETQYF
TGTGCCTGGAGAGGCCCCCGGCTAGCGGGAGAAGAGACCCAGTACTTC
>once|TRBV9|TRBD1|TRBJ1-3
CASSVGVGQATRGNTIYF
TGTGCCAGCAGCGTAGGGGTGGGACAGGCGACCCGAGGAAACACCATATATTTT
>NA|TRBV10-2|TRBD2|TRBJ2-1
CASSESVTAGGNEQFF
TGCGCCAGCAGTGAGTCGGTGACAGCGGGGGGTAATGAGCAGTTCTTC
>NA|TRBV6-1|NA|TRBJ1-2
CASSDRRGSIYGYTF
TGTGCCAGCAGCGATCGACGAGGTAGTATCTATGGCTACACCTTC
>once|TRBV6-1|NA|TRBJ1-6
CASRGQNSPLHF
TGTGCCAGCAGAGGACAGAATTCACCCCTCCACTTT
>many|TRBV7-7|NA|TRBJ1-5
CASSPRVGDQPQHF
TGTGCTAGCAGTCCGCGAGTGGGAGATCAGCCCCAGCATTTT
>few|TRBV19|TRBD1|TRBJ1-2
CASNLLVNRGVLLANYGYTF
TGTGCCAGTAACCTACTTGTGAACAGGGGGGTCTTGCTAGCTAACTATGGCTACACCTTC
>NA|TRBV7-3|NA|TRBJ2-1
CASSLTSGLEGVVYNEQFF
TGTGCCAGCAGCTTAACGTCGGGTCTAGAGGGTGTTGTCTACAATGAGCAGTTCTTC
>NA|TRBV12-5|NA|TRBJ1-4
CASGLARQETNEKLFF
TGTGCTAGTGGTTTGGCCCGACAGGAGACTAATGAAAAACTGTTTTTT
>NA|TRBV11-2|TRBD1|TRBJ1-2
CASSATGSYGYTF
TGTGCCAGCAGCGCGACAGGGTCCTATGGCTACACCTTC
>NA|TRBV5-4|TRBD2|TRBJ2-3
CASSSGPGLAVLTDTQYF
TGTGCCAGCAGCTCCGGTCCGGGACTAGCGGTACTCACAGATACGCAGTATTTT
>NA|TRBV9|TRBD2|TRBJ2-7
CASSVAPRTSGAYEQYF
TGTGCCAGCAGCGTAGCCCCCAGGACTAGCGGAGCCTACGAGCAGTACTTC
>NA|TRBV19|TRBD2|TRBJ2-3
CASGFLAERADTQYF
TGTGCCAGTGGATTTCTAGCGGAGCGGGCAGATACGCAGTATTTT
>few|TRBV7-2|NA|TRBJ1-4
CASSLVWREKLFF
TGTGCCAGCAGCTTAGTTTGGCGGGAAAAACTGTTTTTT
>NA|TRBV19|NA|TRBJ1-5
CASSIVPGSHQPQHF
TGTGCCAGTAGTATAGTTCCAGGGTCTCATCAGCCCCAGCATTTT
>NA|TRBV7-8|NA|TRBJ2-1
CASTKNRDSYNEQFF
TGTGCCAGTACCAAGAACAGAGACTCCTACAATGAGCAGTTCTTC
>NA|TRBV6-6|NA|TRBJ2-3
CASRTLEGADTQYF
TGTGCCAGCAGGACACTAGAAGGCGCAGATACGCAGTATTTT
>NA|TRBV11-2|NA|TRBJ2-7
CASSFFGVRGEQYF
TGTGCCAGCAGCTTTTTTGGGGTCCGGGGCGAGCAGTACTTC
>once|TRBV28|NA|TRBJ2-3
CASTIGENTDTQYF
TGTGCCAGCACTATCGGGGAAAACACAGATACGCAGTATTTT
>once|TRBV7-8|TRBD2|TRBJ2-1
CASSLVWLAGVHNEQFF
TGTGCCAGCAGCTTAGTATGGCTAGCGGGAGTCCACAATGAGCAGTTCTTC
>NA|TRBV6-4|TRBD2|TRBJ2-1
CASSAALAGGPNEQFF
TGTGCCAGCAGTGCCGCTCTAGCGGGAGGGCCCAATGAGCAGTTCTTC
>NA|TRBV6-6|NA|TRBJ2-7
CANDIPPLREQYF
TGTGCCAACGACATCCCCCCTCTGAGAGAGCAGTACTTC
>few|TRBV30|NA|TRBJ2-5
CAWSAGLGGETQYF
TGTGCCTGGAGTGCCGGACTGGGCGGGGAGACCCAGTACTTC
>NA|TRBV5-6|NA|TRBJ2-7
CASSFPRSGEQYF
TGTGCCAGCAGCTTCCCCAGGTCAGGCGAGCAGTACTTC
>NA|TRBV30|NA|TRBJ2-1
CAWSVHNLNEQFF
TGTGCCTGGAGTGTTCACAATTTAAATGAGCAGTTCTTC
>NA|TRBV29-1|TRBD1|TRBJ1-5
CSVEVVPGQGNQPQHF
TGCAGCGTTGAAGTTGTTCCGGGACAGGGCAATCAGCCCCAGCATTTT
>once|TRBV4-2|TRBD2|TRBJ2-3
CASSQGGRVADTQYF
TGTGCCAGCAGCCAAGGGGGGAGGGTTGCAGATACGCAGTATTTT
>NA|TRBV7-6|TRBD2|TRBJ2-1
CASSPRLAGRNEQFF
TGTGCCAGCAGCCCCCGACTAGCGGGACGGAATGAGCAGTTCTTC
>NA|TRBV9|TRBD2|TRBJ2-7
CASSVGILADTYEQYF
TGTGCCAGCAGCGTAGGTATTCTAGCGGATACCTACGAGCAGTACTTC
>NA|TRBV10-1|TRBD2|TRBJ2-7
CAMIGTSPPYEQYF
TGCGCCATGATAGGGACTAGCCCTCCATACGAGCAGTACTTC
>once|TRBV30|TRBD1|TRBJ1-2
CAWSAQTGTGAGYTF
TGTGCCTGGAGTGCGCAGACCGGGACAGGGGCCGGCTACACCTTC
>NA|TRBV7-6|TRBD1|TRBJ1-1
CASSPGQGYTEAFF
TGTGCCAGCAGCCCAGGACAGGGATACACTGAAGCTTTCTTT
>NA|TRBV30|NA|TRBJ2-3
CAWTSRDKSTDTQYF
TGTGCCTGGACATCGAGAGACAAGAGCACAGATACGCAGTATTTT
>NA|TRBV2|NA|TRBJ1-4
CASSDGRGPLKLFF
TGTGCCAGCAGTGACGGCAGGGGTCCTCTCAAACTGTTTTTT
>NA|TRBV28|NA|TRBJ1-1
CASSLQGYTEAFF
TGTGCCAGCAGTTTGCAGGGGTACACTGAAGCTTTCTTT
>once|TRBV18|TRBD1|TRBJ1-2
CASTSQGARDGYTF
TGTGCCAGCACCTCACAGGGGGCCCGTGATGGCTACACCTTC
>NA|TRBV29-1|TRBD2|TRBJ2-7
CSVGGSGRLGYEQYF
TGCAGCGTTGGGGGCAGCGGGAGGCTGGGCTACGAGCAGTACTTC
>NA|TRBV7-2|NA|TRBJ2-5
CASSLNGATQYF
TGTGCCAGCAGCTTAAACGGTGCGACCCAGTACTTC
>NA|TRBV28|NA|TRBJ1-5
CASSRLTLLNQPQHF
TGTGCCAGCAGTCGACTGACCCTCCTCAATCAGCCCCAGCATTTT
>few|TRBV30|TRBD2|TRBJ2-5
CAWRPSGSLETQYF
TGTGCCTGGAGGCCGAGCGGGAGTTTAGAGACCCAGTACTTC
>NA|TRBV29-1|NA|TRBJ2-1
CSVGPERGRRRGVNEQFF
TGCAGCGTTGGGCCAGAGAGGGGTCGAAGGAGGGGAGTGAATGAGCAGTTCTTC
>NA|TRBV7-8|TRBD1|TRBJ1-3
CASSLRTGNGNTIYF
TGTGCCAGCAGCTTGAGGACAGGGAACGGGAACACCATATATTTT
>NA|TRBV5-6|NA|TRBJ1-4
CASSFSPRPQSEEKLFF
TGTGCCAGCAGCTTTTCACCCCGCCCACAGTCAGAGGAAAAACTGTTTTTT
>NA|TRBV6-4|TRBD2|TRBJ2-1
CASSAQGLAGNEQFF
TGTGCCAGCAGTGCCCAGGGACTAGCGGGAAACGAGCAGTTCTTC
>once|TRBV12-5|TRBD1|TRBJ1-1
CASSKGQGTTEAFF
TGTGCTAGTTCGAAGGGACAGGGGACCACTGAAGCTTTCTTT
>NA|TRBV28|TRBD2|TRBJ2-7
CASGPLAGRYEQYF
TGTGCCAGCGGACCCCTAGCGGGGCGTTACGAGCAGTACTTC
>NA|TRBV7-8|NA|TRBJ2-7
CASSFVLTSSYEQYF
TGTGCCAGCAGCTTTGTACTAACGAGCTCCTACGAGCAGTACTTC
>NA|TRBV21-1|NA|TRBJ2-7
CASSKDPSGRAYEQYF
TGTGCCAGCAGCAAAGACCCTAGCGGGAGGGCCTACGAGCAGTACTTC
>NA|TRBV10-1|TRBD1|TRBJ2-3
CASRRQGSDTQYF
TGCGCCAGCAGGAGACAGGGTTCCGATACGCAGTATTTT
>NA|TRBV7-9|NA|TRBJ1-1
CASSLENRVRAFF
TGTGCCAGCAGCTTAGAGAACAGGGTCAGAGCTTTCTTT
>NA|TRBV10-3|TRBD1|TRBJ1-5
CAISATGANQPQHF
TGTGCCATCAGCGCTACAGGGGCCAATCAGCCCCAGCATTTT
>once|TRBV5-5|TRBD2|TRBJ2-3
CASRRTSGVTDTQYF
TGTGCCAGCAGACGAACTAGCGGGGTTACAGATACGCAGTATTTT
>NA|TRBV19|NA|TRBJ1-1
CASRPHTGVNTEAFF
TGTGCCAGTAGACCCCATACGGGGGTGAACACTGAAGCTTTCTTT